This paragraph covers one TCR beta chain sequence. Original methodology: Estimates of nucleated cell counts were drawn from the amplification of reference gene primers. TCRdb's copy holds only in-frame clones and misses some; the assay was immunoSEQ multiplex PCR. The V and J calls and clone size were taken over from that table, and D and trimming were inferred from the DNA. Of some 160,000 clones listed, almost 85% are singletons. The sample belongs to a study of blood T cell repertoires in COVID-19. Study summary: Sites across the United States, Italy and Spain contributed samples from acute and convalescent COVID-19. From T cells, B-cell-depleted T cells, or PBMCs came the material, which was cDNA or gDNA.

Losses at the gene ends were 1 base for V and 0 bases for J; bases not matched to a gene: 6. The CDR3 is made up of 17 amino acids. The germline gives CDR1 MNHEY, CDR2 SMNVEV (reference sequence). Seattle cases were enrolled at active infection and followed longitudinally. This receptor was taken from a woman of 80 years or more with COVID-19, enrolled during active disease. The material sequenced was peripheral blood. This chain joins TRBV27 and TRBJ2-4; TRBD2 matches at 7 bases. The CDR3 protein is CASSLFGTTLAKNIQYF. In DNA, the CDR3 is TGTGCCAGCAGTTTATTTGGGACTACGCTAGCCAAAAACATTCAGTACTTC.